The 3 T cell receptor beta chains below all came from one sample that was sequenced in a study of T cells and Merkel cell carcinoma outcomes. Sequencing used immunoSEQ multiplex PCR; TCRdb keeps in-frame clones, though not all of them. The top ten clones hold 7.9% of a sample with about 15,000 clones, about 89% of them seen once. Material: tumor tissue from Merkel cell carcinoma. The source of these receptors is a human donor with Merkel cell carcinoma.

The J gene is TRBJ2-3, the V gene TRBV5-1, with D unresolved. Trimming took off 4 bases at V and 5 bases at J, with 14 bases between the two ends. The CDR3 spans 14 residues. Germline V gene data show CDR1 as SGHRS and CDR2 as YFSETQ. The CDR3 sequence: CASSPLGSLDTQYF. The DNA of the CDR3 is TGCGCCAGCAGCCCCCTGGGATCGTTAGATACGCAGTATTTT.

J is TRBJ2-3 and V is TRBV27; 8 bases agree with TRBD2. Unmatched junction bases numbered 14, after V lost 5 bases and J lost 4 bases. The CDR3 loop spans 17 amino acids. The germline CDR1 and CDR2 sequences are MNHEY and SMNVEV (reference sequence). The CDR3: CASSPGRLATASDTQYF. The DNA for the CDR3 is TGTGCCAGCAGTCCAGGGAGACTAGCGACCGCCTCAGATACGCAGTATTTT.

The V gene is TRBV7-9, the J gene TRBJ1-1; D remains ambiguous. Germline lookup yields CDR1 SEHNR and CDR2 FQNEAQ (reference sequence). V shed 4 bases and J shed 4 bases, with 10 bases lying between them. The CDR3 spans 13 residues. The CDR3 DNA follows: TGTGCCAGCAGCTCAAGGGCGGTCACTGAAGCTTTCTTT. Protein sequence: CASSSRAVTEAFF. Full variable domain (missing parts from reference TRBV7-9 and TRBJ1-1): DTGVSQNPRHKITKRGQNVTFRCDPISEHNRLYWYRQTLGQGPEFLTYFQNEAQLEKSRLLSDRFSAERPKGSFSTLEIQRTEQGDSAMYLCASSSRAVTEAFFGQGTRLTVV.